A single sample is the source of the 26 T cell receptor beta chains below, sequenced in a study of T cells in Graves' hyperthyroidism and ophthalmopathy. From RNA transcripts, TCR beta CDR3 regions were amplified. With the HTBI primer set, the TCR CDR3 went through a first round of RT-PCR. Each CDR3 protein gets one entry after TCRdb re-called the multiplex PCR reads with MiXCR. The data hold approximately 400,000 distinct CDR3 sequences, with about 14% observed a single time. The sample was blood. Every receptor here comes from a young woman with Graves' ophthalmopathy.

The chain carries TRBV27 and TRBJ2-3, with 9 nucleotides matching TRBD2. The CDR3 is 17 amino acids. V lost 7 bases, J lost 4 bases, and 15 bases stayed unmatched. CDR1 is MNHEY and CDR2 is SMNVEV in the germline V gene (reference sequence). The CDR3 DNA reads TGTGCCAGCACCGTCCTCGGGGTGGGGACTAGCCCAGATACGCAGTATTTT. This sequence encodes CASTVLGVGTSPDTQYF.

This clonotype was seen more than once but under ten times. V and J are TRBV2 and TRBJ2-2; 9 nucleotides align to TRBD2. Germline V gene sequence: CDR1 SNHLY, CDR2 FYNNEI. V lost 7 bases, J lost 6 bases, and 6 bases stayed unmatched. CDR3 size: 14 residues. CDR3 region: CASKGGGASGELFF. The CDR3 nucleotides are TGTGCCAGCAAAGGCGGGGGGGCCTCCGGGGAGCTGTTTTTT.

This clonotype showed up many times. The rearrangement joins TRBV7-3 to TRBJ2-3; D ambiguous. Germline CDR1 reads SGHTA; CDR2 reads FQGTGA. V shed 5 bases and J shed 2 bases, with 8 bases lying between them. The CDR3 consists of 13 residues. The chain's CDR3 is CASSQEHTDTQYF. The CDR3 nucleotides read TGTGCCAGCAGCCAGGAGCACACAGATACGCAGTATTTT.

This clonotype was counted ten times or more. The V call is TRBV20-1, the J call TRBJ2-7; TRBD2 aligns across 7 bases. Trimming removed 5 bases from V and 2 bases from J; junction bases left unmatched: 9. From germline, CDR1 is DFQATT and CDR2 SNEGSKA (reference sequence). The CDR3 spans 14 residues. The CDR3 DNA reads TGCAGTGCTTCCAGACCGACTAGCCCCTACGAGCAGTACTTC. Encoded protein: CSASRPTSPYEQYF.

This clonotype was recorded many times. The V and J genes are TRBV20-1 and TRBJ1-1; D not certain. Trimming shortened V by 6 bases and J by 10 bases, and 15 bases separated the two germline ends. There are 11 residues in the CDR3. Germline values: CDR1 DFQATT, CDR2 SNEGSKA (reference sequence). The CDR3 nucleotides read TGCAGTGCCGACAAGTCCGGCGTAGCTTTCTTT. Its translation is CSADKSGVAFF.

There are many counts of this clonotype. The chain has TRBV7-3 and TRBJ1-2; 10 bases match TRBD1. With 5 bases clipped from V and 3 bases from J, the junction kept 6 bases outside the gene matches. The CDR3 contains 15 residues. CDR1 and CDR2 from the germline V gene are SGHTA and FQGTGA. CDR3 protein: CASSLGQGRDYGYTF. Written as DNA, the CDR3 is TGTGCCAGCAGCCTGGGACAGGGGCGAGACTATGGCTACACCTTC.

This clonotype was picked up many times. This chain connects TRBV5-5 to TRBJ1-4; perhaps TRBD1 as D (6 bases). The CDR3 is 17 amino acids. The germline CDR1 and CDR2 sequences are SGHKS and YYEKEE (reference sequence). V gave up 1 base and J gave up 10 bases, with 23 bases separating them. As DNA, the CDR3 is TGTGCCAGCAGCTTGAGTACGCCTCGACTGGACAGAGGAAAACTGTTTTTT. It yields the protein CASSLSTPRLDRGKLFF.

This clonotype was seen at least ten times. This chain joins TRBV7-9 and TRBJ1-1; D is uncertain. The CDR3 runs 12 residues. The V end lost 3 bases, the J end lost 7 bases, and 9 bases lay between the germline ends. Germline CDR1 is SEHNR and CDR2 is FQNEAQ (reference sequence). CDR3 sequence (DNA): TGTGCCAGCAGCTTCGAGATGGATGAAGCTTTCTTT. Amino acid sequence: CASSFEMDEAFF.

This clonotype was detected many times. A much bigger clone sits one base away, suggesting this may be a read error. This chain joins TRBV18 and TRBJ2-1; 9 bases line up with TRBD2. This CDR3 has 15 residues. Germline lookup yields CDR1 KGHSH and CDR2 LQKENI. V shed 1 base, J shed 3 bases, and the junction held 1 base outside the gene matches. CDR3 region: CASSPLAGVYNEQFF. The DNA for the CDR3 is TGTGCCAGCTCACCACTAGCGGGGGTCTACAATGAGCAGTTCTTC.

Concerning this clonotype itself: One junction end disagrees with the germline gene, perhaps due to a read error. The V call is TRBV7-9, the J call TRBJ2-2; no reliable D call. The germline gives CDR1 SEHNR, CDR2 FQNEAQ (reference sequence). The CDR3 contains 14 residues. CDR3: CVSSRTIEPGELFF. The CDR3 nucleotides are TGTGTCAGCAGCCGCACTATCGAGCCCGGGGAGCTGTTTTTT.

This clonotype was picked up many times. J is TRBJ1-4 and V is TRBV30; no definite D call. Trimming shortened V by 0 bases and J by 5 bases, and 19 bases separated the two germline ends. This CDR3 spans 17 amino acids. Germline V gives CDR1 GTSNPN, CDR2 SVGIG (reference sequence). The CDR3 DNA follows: TGTGCCTGGAGTGTCATTAGGCGTGGAGGAGAAAATGAAAAACTGTTTTTT. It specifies CAWSVIRRGGENEKLFF. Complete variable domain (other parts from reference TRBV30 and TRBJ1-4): SQTIHQWPATLVQPVGSPLSLECTVEGTSNPNLYWYRQAAGRGLQLLFYSVGIGQISSEVPQNLSASRPQDRQFILSSKKLLLSDSGFYLCAWSVIRRGGENEKLFFGSGTQLSVL.

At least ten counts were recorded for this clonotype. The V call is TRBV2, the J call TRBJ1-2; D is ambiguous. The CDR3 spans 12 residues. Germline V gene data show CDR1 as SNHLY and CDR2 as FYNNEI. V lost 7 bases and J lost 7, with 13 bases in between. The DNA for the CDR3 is TGTGCCAGCACTAGGAGAACGATTGGCTACACCTTC. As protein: CASTRRTIGYTF.

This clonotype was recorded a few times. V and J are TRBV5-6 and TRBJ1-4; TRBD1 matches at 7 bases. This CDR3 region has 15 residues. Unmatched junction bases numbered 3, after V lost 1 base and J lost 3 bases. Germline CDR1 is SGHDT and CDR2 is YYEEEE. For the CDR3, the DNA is TGTGCCAGCAGCTTGACAGGGGACCCTAATGAAAAACTGTTTTTT. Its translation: CASSLTGDPNEKLFF.

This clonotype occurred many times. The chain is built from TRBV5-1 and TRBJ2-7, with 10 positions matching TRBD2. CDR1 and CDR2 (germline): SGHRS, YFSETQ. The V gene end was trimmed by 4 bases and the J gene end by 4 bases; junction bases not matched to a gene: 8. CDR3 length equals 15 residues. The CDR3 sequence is CASSPSSGGLYEQYF. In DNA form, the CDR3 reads TGCGCCAGCAGCCCTTCTAGCGGGGGCCTTTACGAGCAGTACTTC.

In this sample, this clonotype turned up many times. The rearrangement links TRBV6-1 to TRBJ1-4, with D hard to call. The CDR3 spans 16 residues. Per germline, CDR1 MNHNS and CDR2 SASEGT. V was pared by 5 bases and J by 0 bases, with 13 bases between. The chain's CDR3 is CASSSDPFATNEKLFF. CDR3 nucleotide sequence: TGTGCCAGCAGTTCCGACCCATTTGCAACTAATGAAAAACTGTTTTTT.

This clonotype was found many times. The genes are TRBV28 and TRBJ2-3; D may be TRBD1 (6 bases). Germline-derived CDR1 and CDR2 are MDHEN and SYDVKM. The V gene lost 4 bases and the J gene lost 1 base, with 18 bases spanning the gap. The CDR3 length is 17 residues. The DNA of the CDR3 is TGTGCCAGCAGTTGGGGGCTTAAACATCCTGGCACAGATACGCAGTATTTT. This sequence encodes CASSWGLKHPGTDTQYF.

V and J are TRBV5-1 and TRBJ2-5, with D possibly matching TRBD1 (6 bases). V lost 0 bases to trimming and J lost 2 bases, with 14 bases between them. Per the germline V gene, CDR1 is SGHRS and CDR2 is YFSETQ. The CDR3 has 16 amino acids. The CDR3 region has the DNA TGCGCCAGCAGCTTGGTGGGGGCGGCCAGTCAAGAGACCCAGTACTTC. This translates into CASSLVGAASQETQYF.

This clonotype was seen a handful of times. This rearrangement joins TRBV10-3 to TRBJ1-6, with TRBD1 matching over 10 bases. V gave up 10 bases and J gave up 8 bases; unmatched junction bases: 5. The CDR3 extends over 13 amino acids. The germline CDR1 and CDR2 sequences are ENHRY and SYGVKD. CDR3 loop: CATSGTGDSPLHF. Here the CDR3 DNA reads TGTGCCACCTCAGGGACAGGGGATTCACCCCTCCACTTT.

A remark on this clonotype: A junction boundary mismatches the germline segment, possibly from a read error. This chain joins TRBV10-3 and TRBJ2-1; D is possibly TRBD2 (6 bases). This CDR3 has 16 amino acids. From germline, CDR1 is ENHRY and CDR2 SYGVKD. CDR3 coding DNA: TGTGCCATCACCAAGAGCTGGGGGGACTCCTACAATGAGCAGTCCTTC. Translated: CAITKSWGDSYNEQSF.

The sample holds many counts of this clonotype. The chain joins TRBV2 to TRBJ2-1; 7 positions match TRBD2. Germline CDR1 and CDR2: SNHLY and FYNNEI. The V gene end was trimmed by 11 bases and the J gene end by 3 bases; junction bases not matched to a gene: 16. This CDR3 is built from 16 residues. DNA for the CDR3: TGTGCCGACCAACAAGCGTACGGCGGGGGCTACAATGAGCAGTTCTTC. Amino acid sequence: CADQQAYGGGYNEQFF. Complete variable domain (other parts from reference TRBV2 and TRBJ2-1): EPEVTQTPSHQVTQMGQEVILRCVPISNHLYFYWYRQILGQKVEFLVSFYNNEISEKSEIFDDQFSVERPDGSNFTLKIRSTKLEDSAMYFCADQQAYGGGYNEQFFGPGTRLTVL.

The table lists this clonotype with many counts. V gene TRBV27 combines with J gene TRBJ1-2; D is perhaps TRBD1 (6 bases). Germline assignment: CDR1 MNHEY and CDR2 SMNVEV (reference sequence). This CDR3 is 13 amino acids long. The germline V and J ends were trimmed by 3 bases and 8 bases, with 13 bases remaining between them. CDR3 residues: CASSFGGLWGYTF. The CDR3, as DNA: TGTGCCAGCAGTTTCGGGGGGCTTTGGGGCTACACCTTC.

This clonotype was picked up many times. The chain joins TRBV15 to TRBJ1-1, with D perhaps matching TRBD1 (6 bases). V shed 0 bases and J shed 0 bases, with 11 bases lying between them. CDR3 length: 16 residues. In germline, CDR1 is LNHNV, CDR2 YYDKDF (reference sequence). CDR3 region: CATSRDSAGVNTEAFF. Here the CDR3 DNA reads TGTGCCACCAGCAGAGATTCAGCAGGGGTGAACACTGAAGCTTTCTTT.

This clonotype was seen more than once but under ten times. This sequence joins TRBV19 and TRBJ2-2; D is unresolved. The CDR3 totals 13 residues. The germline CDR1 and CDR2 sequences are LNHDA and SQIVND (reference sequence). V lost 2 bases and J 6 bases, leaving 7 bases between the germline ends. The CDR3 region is CASSISIPGELFF. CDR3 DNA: TGTGCCAGTAGTATATCTATCCCCGGGGAGCTGTTTTTT.

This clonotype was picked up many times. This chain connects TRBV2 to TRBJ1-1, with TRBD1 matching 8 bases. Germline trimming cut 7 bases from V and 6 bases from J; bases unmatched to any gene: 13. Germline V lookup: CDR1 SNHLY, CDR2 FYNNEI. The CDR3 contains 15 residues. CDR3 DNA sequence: TGTGCCAGCAAGGACAGGGCCGTAATTGGGGCTGAAGCTTTCTTT. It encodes CASKDRAVIGAEAFF.

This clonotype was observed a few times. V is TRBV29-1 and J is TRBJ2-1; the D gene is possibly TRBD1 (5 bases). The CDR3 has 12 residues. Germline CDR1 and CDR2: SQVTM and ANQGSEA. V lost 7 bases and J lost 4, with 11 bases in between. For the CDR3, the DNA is TGCAGCGGGTCACAGGTGTACAATGAGCAGTTCTTC. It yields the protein CSGSQVYNEQFF.

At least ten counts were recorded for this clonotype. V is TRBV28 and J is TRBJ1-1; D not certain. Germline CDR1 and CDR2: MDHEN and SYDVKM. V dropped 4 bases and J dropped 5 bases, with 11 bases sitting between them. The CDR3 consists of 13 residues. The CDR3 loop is CASSSEIRTEAFF. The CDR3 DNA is TGTGCCAGCAGTTCTGAGATCCGTACTGAAGCTTTCTTT. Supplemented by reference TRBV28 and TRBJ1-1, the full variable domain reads DVKVTQSSRYLVKRTGEKVFLECVQDMDHENMFWYRQDPGLGLRLIYFSYDVKMKEKGDIPEGYSVSREKKERFSLILESASTNQTSMYLCASSSEIRTEAFFGQGTRLTVV.